This is a list of T cell receptor beta chains from one sample in a study of blood T cells in healthy people across ages. Each CDR3 protein gets one entry after TCRdb re-called the 5' RACE reads with MiXCR. The profile shows about 1.7 million distinct CDR3 sequences, approximately 30% of them singletons. Material: blood. The source of these receptors is a young woman in good health. Both conserved end residues are part of each CDR3. The D gene is left open where the match is weak. A clone size is listed for some rows: how often the clone was seen (once, few, many), or a class if it is expanded.

clone size	D gene	V gene	J gene	CDR3 DNA	CDR3 protein
many	TRBD2	TRBV7-2	TRBJ2-3	TGTGCCAGCAGCATGGGGACTAGCGGTCCTAGGGCGCAGTATTTT	CASSMGTSGPRAQYF
many	-	TRBV7-6	TRBJ2-7	TGTGCCAGCAGCTTGGAGAAAATGAATTCCTACGAGCAGTACTTC	CASSLEKMNSYEQYF
-	TRBD2	TRBV10-3	TRBJ2-1	TGTGCCATCAGTGACGGGAGCGGGAGGAGGAATGAGCAGTTCTTC	CAISDGSGRRNEQFF
-	-	TRBV20-1	TRBJ1-2	TGCAGTGCCTCAGGGCCGGGGGATGGCTACACCTTC	CSASGPGDGYTF
-	-	TRBV7-2	TRBJ1-1	TGTGCCAACAGCTCCCGCCAGGCCGTGGATAACACTGAAGCTTTCTTT	CANSSRQAVDNTEAFF
few	TRBD1	TRBV7-3	TRBJ1-3	TGTGCCAGCAGCTTAGGGACAGGGTCTGGAAACACCATATATTTT	CASSLGTGSGNTIYF
-	TRBD1	TRBV7-2	TRBJ2-2	TGTGCCAGCAGCTACCGGACAGGGGGAGTGACCGGGGAGCTGTTTTTT	CASSYRTGGVTGELFF
-	-	TRBV6-6	TRBJ1-1	TGTGCCAGCGGGCGTGGTGAAGCTTTCTTT	CASGRGEAFF
-	TRBD2	TRBV6-5	TRBJ2-7	TGTGCCAGCAGTAGGGAGGGGGGACTAGCAGGGTACGAGCAGTACTTC	CASSREGGLAGYEQYF
-	-	TRBV21-1	TRBJ2-5	TGTGCCAGCAGCAAAGTGTTGTTGGGTAGCGGGGGAGTGGAGACCCAGTACTTC	CASSKVLLGSGGVETQYF
few	TRBD1	TRBV6-2/TRBV6-3	TRBJ1-4	TGTGCCAGCAGTTACTCAAGGGGCCCGCGACCGAGGGACAGACAAGAAAAACTGTTTTTT	CASSYSRGPRPRDRQEKLFF
few	-	TRBV5-5	TRBJ1-2	TGTGCCAGCAGCTCCCCTAGGGCCAGGGGAGCTAACTATGGCTACACCTTC	CASSSPRARGANYGYTF
-	TRBD2	TRBV4-1	TRBJ2-1	TGCGCCAGCAGCCGGGCAGCGGGGATTAATGAGCAGTTCTTC	CASSRAAGINEQFF
once	TRBD1	TRBV7-9	TRBJ2-1	TGTGCCAGCGGGCCAGCAGACAGGGGGCGGAGGTACAATGAGCAGTTCTTC	CASGPADRGRRYNEQFF
-	TRBD1	TRBV28	TRBJ2-7	TGTGCCAGCAGCCAAGGACAGGGCACCAACTACGAGCAGTACTTC	CASSQGQGTNYEQYF
-	TRBD1	TRBV30	TRBJ2-4	TGTGCCTGGAGTCAGGGACAGGGGCTCTATCTAGCCAAAAACATTCAGTACTTC	CAWSQGQGLYLAKNIQYF
-	TRBD2	TRBV24-1	TRBJ2-1	TGTGCCACCTCGACCGGGACTAGCGGGTTCAATGAGCAGTTCTTC	CATSTGTSGFNEQFF
-	TRBD1	TRBV18	TRBJ2-1	TGTGCCAGCTCACCAACACGACAGGGGAACAATGAGCAGTTCTTC	CASSPTRQGNNEQFF
-	-	TRBV29-1	TRBJ1-1	TGCAGCGTTTCCGGGGCTGAAGCTTTCTTT	CSVSGAEAFF